Listed below are T cell receptor beta chains from one sample, sequenced in a study of regulatory T cells in long-lasting Graves disease. TCRdb itself ran the multiplex PCR reads through MiXCR, one entry per CDR3 protein. The data hold approximately 470,000 distinct CDR3 sequences, with roughly 15% observed a single time. The sample also formed part of further work on T cells in Graves' hyperthyroidism and ophthalmopathy.

The sample consisted of peripheral blood mononuclear cells (PBMCs), taken at new diagnosis, from a patient treated with antithyroid drugs. The receptors come from a man aged 35 to 55 with Graves disease. Each CDR3 is given with its conserved first and last residue. Not all rows give a size; the values are once, few, many and, for expanded clones, a class.

CDR3 protein: CASSVRQGSNEKLFF
clone size: NA
J gene: TRBJ1-4
CDR3 length: 15
V gene: TRBV9

CDR3 protein: CASTDGRGTSTDTQYF
clone size: NA
J gene: TRBJ2-3
CDR3 length: 16
V gene: TRBV6-2/TRBV6-3

CDR3 protein: CASSEYRQENTEAFF
clone size: many
J gene: TRBJ1-1
CDR3 length: 15
V gene: TRBV25-1

CDR3 protein: CATAGAVGTQYF
clone size: NA
J gene: TRBJ2-5
CDR3 length: 12
V gene: TRBV28

CDR3 protein: CASSVAGQGNYEQYF
clone size: NA
J gene: TRBJ2-7
CDR3 length: 15
V gene: TRBV9

CDR3 protein: CASSLELAGANEQFF
clone size: many
J gene: TRBJ2-1
CDR3 length: 15
V gene: TRBV7-9

CDR3 protein: CASIGGQETQYF
clone size: many
J gene: TRBJ2-5
CDR3 length: 12
V gene: TRBV2

CDR3 protein: CASVFPGANVLTF
clone size: NA
J gene: TRBJ2-6
CDR3 length: 13
V gene: TRBV7-2

CDR3 protein: CASRPDRVGGELFF
clone size: many
J gene: TRBJ2-2
CDR3 length: 14
V gene: TRBV2

CDR3 protein: CASSLVGLELFF
clone size: many
J gene: TRBJ2-2
CDR3 length: 12
V gene: TRBV11-2

CDR3 protein: CASSFDRDNEQFF
clone size: many
J gene: TRBJ2-1
CDR3 length: 13
V gene: TRBV28

CDR3 protein: CASKPRSGLYNEQFF
clone size: few
J gene: TRBJ2-1
CDR3 length: 15
V gene: TRBV14

CDR3 protein: CASSSMGLSSSYEQYF
clone size: many
J gene: TRBJ2-7
CDR3 length: 16
V gene: TRBV13

CDR3 protein: CAISDRQAGKETQYF
clone size: many
J gene: TRBJ2-5
CDR3 length: 15
V gene: TRBV10-3

CDR3 protein: CAITAGTPGELFF
clone size: few
J gene: TRBJ2-2
CDR3 length: 13
V gene: TRBV10-3

CDR3 protein: CASSFLSGQTYEQYF
clone size: NA
J gene: TRBJ2-7
CDR3 length: 15
V gene: TRBV5-1